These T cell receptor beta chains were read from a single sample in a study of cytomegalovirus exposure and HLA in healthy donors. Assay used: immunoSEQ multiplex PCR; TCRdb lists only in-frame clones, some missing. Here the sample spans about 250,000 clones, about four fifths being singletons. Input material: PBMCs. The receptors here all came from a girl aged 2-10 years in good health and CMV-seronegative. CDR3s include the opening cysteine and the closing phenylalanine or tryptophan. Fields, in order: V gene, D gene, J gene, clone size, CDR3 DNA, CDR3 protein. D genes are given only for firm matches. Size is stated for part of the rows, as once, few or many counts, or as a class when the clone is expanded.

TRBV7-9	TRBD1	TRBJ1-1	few	TGTGCCAGCAGCCTGCACGGACAGGGGGCATCTTTAAAAGCTTTCTTT	CASSLHGQGASLKAFF
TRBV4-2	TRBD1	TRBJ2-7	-	TGTGCCAGCAGCCCTTTGACAGGGATCTCCGACGAGCAGTACTTC	CASSPLTGISDEQYF
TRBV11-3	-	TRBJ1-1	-	TGTGCCAGCAGCTTAGCGGGGGAGAGCACTGAAGCTTTCTTT	CASSLAGESTEAFF
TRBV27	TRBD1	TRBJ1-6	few	TGTGCCAGCAGTCAGACGACAGGGGGTTTTTCACCCCTCCACTTT	CASSQTTGGFSPLHF
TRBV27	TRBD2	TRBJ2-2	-	TGTGCCAGCTTTGGGTTCCGGGAGGTCCGTTGGGGGGAGCTGTTTTTT	CASFGFREVRWGELFF
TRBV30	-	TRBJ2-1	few	TGTGCCTGGACCCCTCAGGGTAGCAATGAGCAGTTCTTC	CAWTPQGSNEQFF
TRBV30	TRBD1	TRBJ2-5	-	TGTGCCTGGAGATTTCGGACAGGGAGAATAGAGACCCAGTACTTC	CAWRFRTGRIETQYF
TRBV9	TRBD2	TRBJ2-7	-	TGTGCCAGCAGCCCATCCGGGACTAGCGGCTCCTACGAGCAGTACTTC	CASSPSGTSGSYEQYF
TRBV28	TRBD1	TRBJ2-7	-	TGTGCCAGCAGTTTTTACGCGGGACAGGGGCTCTCCTACGAGCAGTACTTC	CASSFYAGQGLSYEQYF
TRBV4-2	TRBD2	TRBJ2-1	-	TGTGCCAGCGCTACCTACCACATGAGGGCTAGCGGAACTTACAATGAGCAGTTCTTC	CASATYHMRASGTYNEQFF
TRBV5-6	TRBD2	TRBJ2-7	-	TGTGCCAGCACTAGCGGCCACTACGAGCAGTACTTC	CASTSGHYEQYF
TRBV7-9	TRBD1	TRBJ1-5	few	TGTGCCAGCAGCTTAGGGACAGGGACACATTATCAGCCCCAGCATTTT	CASSLGTGTHYQPQHF
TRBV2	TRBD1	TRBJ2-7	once	TGTGCCAGCAGCCGGACAGGGCGATTCTACGAGCAGTACTTC	CASSRTGRFYEQYF
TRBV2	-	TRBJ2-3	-	TGTGCCAGCAGTGAAGAGTCCCCAGCGGCTTACGGCACAGATACGCAGTATTTT	CASSEESPAAYGTDTQYF
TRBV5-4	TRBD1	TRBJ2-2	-	TGTGCCAGCAGGGGACAGGGCGATCAGACCGGGGAGCTGTTTTTT	CASRGQGDQTGELFF
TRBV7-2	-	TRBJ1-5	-	TGTGCCAGCAGCTCAGGGGCGGCGCAGCCCCAGCATTTT	CASSSGAAQPQHF
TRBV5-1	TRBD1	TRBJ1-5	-	TGCGCCAGCAGCTTAGGAGGGACAGGGACGAATCAGCCCCAGCATTTT	CASSLGGTGTNQPQHF
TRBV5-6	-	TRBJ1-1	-	TGTGCCAGCAGCTTGTGGGGGGGGCATCGGGGGAACACTGAAGCTTTCTTT	CASSLWGGHRGNTEAFF
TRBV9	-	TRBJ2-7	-	TGTGCCAGCAGCGCCGGACAGACCTACGAGCAGTACTTC	CASSAGQTYEQYF
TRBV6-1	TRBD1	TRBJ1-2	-	TGTGCCAGCAGGAACAGGGGGGGGAGCGGCTACACCTTC	CASRNRGGSGYTF
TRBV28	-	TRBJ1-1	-	TGTGCCAGCAAATTGACAGTGAACACTGAAGCTTTCTTT	CASKLTVNTEAFF
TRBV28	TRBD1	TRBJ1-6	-	TGTGCCACCAAAGGGGACAGGGAGGGACGGAATTCACCCCTCCACTTT	CATKGDREGRNSPLHF